The 8 T cell receptor beta chains below were found in one sample sequenced in a study of CD8+ T cells in alopecia areata. RNA extraction and reverse transcription yielded cDNA as sequencing template. Sequenced by immunoSEQ multiplex PCR; TCRdb stores in-frame clones only, minus some. In the table there are around 190,000 clones, approximately 53% of which are singletons. Sequenced material: CD8+ T cells sorted from blood. These receptors came from a human donor in good health.

The J gene is TRBJ2-7, the V gene TRBV19, with TRBD1 as a possible D gene (7 bases). This CDR3 has 13 amino acids. Trimming left V 5 bases short and J 4 bases short, with 12 bases between. The V gene's germline CDR1 is LNHDA and CDR2 SQIVND (reference sequence). The CDR3 DNA is TGTGCCAGTAGTGCGGGACAGAATTACGAGCAGTACTTC. The encoded protein is CASSAGQNYEQYF.

This rearrangement joins TRBV25-1 to TRBJ2-5; D gene uncertain. Trimming removed 4 bases at V and 7 bases at J, with 16 bases between. Germline loops: CDR1 MGHDK, CDR2 SYGVNS. This CDR3 is 14 amino acids long. The DNA of the CDR3 is TGTGCCAGCAGTGCCCCAACACCGAGAGGGACCCAGTACTTC. Its translation is CASSAPTPRGTQYF.

The rearrangement links TRBV9 to TRBJ2-5; D may match TRBD1 or TRBD2 (5 bases each). Per germline, CDR1 SGDLS and CDR2 YYNGEE. V lost 3 bases, J lost 1 base, and 10 bases lay in between. This CDR3 is built from 14 residues. CDR3 coding DNA: TGTGCCAGCAGCGGCGCCGGGACCCAAGAGACCCAGTACTTC. This gives the protein CASSGAGTQETQYF.

A few counts support this clone. The genes are TRBV9 and TRBJ2-5; perhaps TRBD2 as D (6 bases). V gave up 0 bases and J gave up 7 bases, with 10 bases separating them. The CDR3 spans 13 residues. In germline, CDR1 is SGDLS, CDR2 YYNGEE. The CDR3 loop reads CASSVENGGTQYF. Written as DNA, the CDR3 is TGTGCCAGCAGCGTAGAAAACGGGGGGACCCAGTACTTC.

This clone appeared a few times. The chain links TRBV29-1 to TRBJ2-1; 9 nucleotides line up with TRBD1. Germline CDR1 SQVTM, CDR2 ANQGSEA. The CDR3 covers 14 residues. V trimming: 3 bases; J trimming: 8 bases; junction bases outside the gene matches: 8. The CDR3 protein is CSVDSGQGLDEQFF. The CDR3 DNA reads TGCAGCGTTGATTCCGGACAGGGGTTGGATGAGCAGTTCTTC.

The chain links TRBV9 to TRBJ2-7; D is ambiguous. Trimming removed 0 bases from V and 5 bases from J, with 6 bases in between. This CDR3 spans 12 amino acids. Germline loops: CDR1 SGDLS, CDR2 YYNGEE. The CDR3 coding sequence is TGTGCCAGCAGCGTAGATGGAGACGAGCAGTACTTC. It translates to CASSVDGDEQYF.

This clone was counted between two and nine times. The CDR3 loop is CASSPGQGNYGYTF. CDR3 nucleotides: TGTGCCAGCAGCCCCGGACAGGGGAACTATGGCTACACCTTC. The V and J genes are TRBV13 and TRBJ1-2; 9 bases line up with TRBD1. Germline CDR1 and CDR2: PRHDT and FYEKMQ (reference sequence). The J segment lost 2 bases and the V segment lost 5 bases, leaving 3 bases of the junction unmatched. The CDR3 is 14 amino acids.

V gene TRBV2 combines with J gene TRBJ2-3, with 7 bases lining up with TRBD1. V lost 2 bases and J lost 2; bases outside the gene matches: 4. The germline V gene has CDR1 SNHLY and CDR2 FYNNEI. The CDR3 totals 15 residues. The CDR3, as DNA: TGTGCCAGCAGTGAAAGTGACAGGGCCACAGATACGCAGTATTTT. It translates to CASSESDRATDTQYF.